This T cell receptor (beta chain) was observed in a study of cytomegalovirus exposure and HLA in healthy donors. Findings and caveats of the study: The listing of roughly 160 TCR beta chains classed them as cytomegalovirus-associated. Researchers had no immune exposure information except CMV serostatus available.

Everyone who donated was a healthy bone marrow donor. Details on this clone: Its antigen is unidentified.

PCR employed 60 Vbeta and 13 Jbeta primers. Method: immunoSEQ multiplex PCR; TCRdb's copy keeps in-frame clones and lacks some. This sample has around 150,000 clones, with 65% to 80% found just once. This receptor was taken from a man in his forties or fifties in good health and CMV-seronegative. The specimen was PBMCs.

This CDR3 is CASSWSGSREETQYF. The CDR3 DNA reads as TGTGCCAGCAGCTGGAGCGGGAGCAGGGAGGAGACCCAGTACTTC. The rearrangement links TRBV7-7 to TRBJ2-5; 8 bases align to TRBD2. Germline trimming cut 4 bases from V and 5 bases from J; bases unmatched to any gene: 9. The CDR3 is 15 residues long. The germline CDR1 and CDR2 sequences are SSHAT and FNYEAQ (reference sequence).